Sequencing of this TCR beta chain was carried out in a study of molecular identifiers for immune sequencing clone quantification. Each CDR3 protein gets one entry after TCRdb re-called the PCR reads with MiXCR. The profile covers about 630,000 distinct CDR3 sequences, with around 25% appearing a single time and 0.75% to 0.8% taken by the ten largest. Concerning this clonotype: A much larger clone differs from this one at a single base, so this may be a read error.

Per the germline V gene, CDR1 is MNHEY and CDR2 is SMNVEV (reference sequence). V was cut by 5 bases and J by 2 bases, with 13 bases left in between. CDR3 length: 15 residues. This sequence joins TRBV27 and TRBJ1-5; D gene unclear. Sequencing used naive CD8+ T cells from blood, with Jurkat cell RNA spiked in. Subset indicated: FACS-sorted CD8+CD4-CCR7+CD45RA+ naive T cells. This sequence originates from a human donor in good health. Some libraries in this study had Jurkat cell RNA spiked in. The CDR3 here is CASSLQPYRNQPQHF. CDR3 in DNA: TGTGCCAGCAGTCTTCAGCCGTATCGCAATCAGCCCCAGCATTTT.